This T cell receptor (beta chain) appears in the sequencing data of a study of cytomegalovirus exposure and HLA in healthy donors. Overall study results and limits: In an earlier analysis, in fewer than 700 donors, most V segments appeared productive either ~90% or ~30% of the time.

Trimming took 4 bases from V and 10 from J; bases not matched to a gene: 9. This CDR3 is built from 14 residues. Germline V lookup: CDR1 MNHEY, CDR2 SVGAGI. The study ran its PCR with 60 Vbeta and 13 Jbeta primers. Sequencing used immunoSEQ multiplex PCR; TCRdb keeps in-frame clones, though not all of them. The table includes approximately 100,000 clones, roughly 70% detected once. Comments on this clone: What it recognizes is unknown.

The J gene is TRBJ2-1, the V gene TRBV6-5, with 8 bases fitting TRBD2. The clonotype comes from a man in his forties or fifties in good health and CMV-seropositive. Sequencing was carried out using PBMCs. CDR3 bases: TGTGCCAGCAGTTGGATAGCGGGACGGACGGAGCAGTTCTTC. Translating gives CASSWIAGRTEQFF.